The clone carrying this T cell receptor beta chain was observed many times. The target antigen is unknown. The sample originates from a study of identical twins. In germline, CDR1 is MNHNS, CDR2 SASEGT. The CDR3 is 14 residues long. Germline trimming cut 6 bases from V and 4 bases from J; bases unmatched to any gene: 6. Template switching, a step in the protocol, added a universal primer site, and cDNA carried unique molecular identifiers. TCRdb reprocessed the 5' RACE reads via MiXCR and lists one record per CDR3 protein. The sample comprises under 800,000 distinct CDR3 sequences, about 20% of which are singletons, and 4% to 5.5% rests with the top ten. Study observations and caveats: Some out-of-frame alpha sequences were shared by twins, and these showed excess low generation probability. Insertions were reduced in abundant cord blood beta clonotypes but not in memory repertoires.

This sample was also put to use in a study of T cells expressing NK-cell markers. That study reports: A range of roughly 1.0-8% of CD8+ T cells consisted of dominant NKG2C+ clonotypes in six donors.

This sequence originates from a woman younger than 35 in good health. Sequences were obtained from PBMCs. The chain has TRBV6-1 and TRBJ1-3, with TRBD1 identical over 7 bases. CDR3 loop: CASSRGSGGNTIYF. CDR3 in DNA: TGTGCCAGCAGCAGGGGGAGCGGCGGAAACACCATATATTTT.